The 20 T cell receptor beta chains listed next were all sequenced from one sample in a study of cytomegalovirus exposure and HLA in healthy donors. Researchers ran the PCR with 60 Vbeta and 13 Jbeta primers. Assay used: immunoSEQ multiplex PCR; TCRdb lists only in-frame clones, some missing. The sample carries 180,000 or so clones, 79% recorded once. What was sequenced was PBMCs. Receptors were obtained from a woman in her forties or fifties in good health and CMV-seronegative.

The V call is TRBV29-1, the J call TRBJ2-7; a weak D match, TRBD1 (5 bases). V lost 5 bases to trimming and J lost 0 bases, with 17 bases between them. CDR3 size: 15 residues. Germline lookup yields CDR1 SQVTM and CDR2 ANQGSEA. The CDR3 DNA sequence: TGCAGCGTTACCTATCAGGGTAGGAGCTCCTACGAGCAGTACTTC. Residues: CSVTYQGRSSYEQYF.

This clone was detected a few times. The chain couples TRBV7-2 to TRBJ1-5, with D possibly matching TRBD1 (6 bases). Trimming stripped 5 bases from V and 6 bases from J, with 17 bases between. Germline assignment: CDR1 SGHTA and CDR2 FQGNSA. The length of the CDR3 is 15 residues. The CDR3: CASSPWQGTGQPQHF. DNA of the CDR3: TGTGCCAGCAGCCCATGGCAGGGGACCGGTCAGCCCCAGCATTTT.

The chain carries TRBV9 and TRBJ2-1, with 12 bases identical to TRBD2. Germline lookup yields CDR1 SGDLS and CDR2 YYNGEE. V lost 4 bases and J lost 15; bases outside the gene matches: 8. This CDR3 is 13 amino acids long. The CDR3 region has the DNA TGTGCCAGCAGCCAAGGGACTAGCGGGTCGCTGTTCTTC. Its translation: CASSQGTSGSLFF.

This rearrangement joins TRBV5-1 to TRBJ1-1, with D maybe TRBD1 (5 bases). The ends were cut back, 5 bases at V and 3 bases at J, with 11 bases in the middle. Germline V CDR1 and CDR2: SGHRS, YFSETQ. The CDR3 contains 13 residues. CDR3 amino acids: CASRRRGDTEAFF. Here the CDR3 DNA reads TGCGCCAGCAGACGTAGGGGTGACACTGAAGCTTTCTTT.

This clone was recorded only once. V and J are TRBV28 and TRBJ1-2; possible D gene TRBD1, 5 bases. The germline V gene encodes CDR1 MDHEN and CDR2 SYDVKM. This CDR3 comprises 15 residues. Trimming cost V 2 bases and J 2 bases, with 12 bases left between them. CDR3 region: CASSLTTDLNYGYTF. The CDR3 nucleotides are TGTGCCAGCAGTTTAACGACAGACCTCAACTATGGCTACACCTTC.

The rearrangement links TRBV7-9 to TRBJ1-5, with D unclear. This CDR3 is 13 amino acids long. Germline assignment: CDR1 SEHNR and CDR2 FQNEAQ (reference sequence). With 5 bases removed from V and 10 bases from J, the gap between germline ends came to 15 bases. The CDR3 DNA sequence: TGTGCCAGCAGCCCTGGGTCGGGTCATCCCCAGCATTTT. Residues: CASSPGSGHPQHF.

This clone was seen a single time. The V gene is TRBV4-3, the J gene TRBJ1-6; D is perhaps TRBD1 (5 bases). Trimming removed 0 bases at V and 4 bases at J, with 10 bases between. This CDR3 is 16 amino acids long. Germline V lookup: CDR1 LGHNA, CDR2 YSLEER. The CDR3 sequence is CASSQDWRQYNSPLHF. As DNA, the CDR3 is TGCGCCAGCAGCCAAGATTGGAGACAGTATAATTCACCCCTCCACTTT.

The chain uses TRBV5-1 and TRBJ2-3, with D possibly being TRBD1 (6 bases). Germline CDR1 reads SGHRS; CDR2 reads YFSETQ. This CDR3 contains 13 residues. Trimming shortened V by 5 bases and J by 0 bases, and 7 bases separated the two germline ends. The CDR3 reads CASRGTSTDTQYF. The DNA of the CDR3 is TGCGCCAGCAGGGGGACAAGCACAGATACGCAGTATTTT.

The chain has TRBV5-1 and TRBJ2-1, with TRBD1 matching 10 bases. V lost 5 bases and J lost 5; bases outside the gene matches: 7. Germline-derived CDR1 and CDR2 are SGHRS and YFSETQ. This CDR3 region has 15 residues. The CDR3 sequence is CASSSGTGVNNEQFF. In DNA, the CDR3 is TGCGCCAGCAGTTCCGGGACAGGGGTCAACAATGAGCAGTTCTTC.

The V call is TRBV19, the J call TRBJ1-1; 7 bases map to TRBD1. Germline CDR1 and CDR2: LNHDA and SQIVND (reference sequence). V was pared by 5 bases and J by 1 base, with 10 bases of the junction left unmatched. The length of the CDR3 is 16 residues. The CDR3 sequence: CASSPRDSLKNTEAFF. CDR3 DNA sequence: TGTGCCAGTAGTCCCCGGGACAGCCTAAAGAACACTGAAGCTTTCTTT.

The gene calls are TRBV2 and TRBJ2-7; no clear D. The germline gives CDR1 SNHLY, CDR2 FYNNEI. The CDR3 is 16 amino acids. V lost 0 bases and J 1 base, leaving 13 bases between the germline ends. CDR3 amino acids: CASSEAPTVQSYEQYF. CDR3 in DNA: TGTGCCAGCAGTGAAGCGCCCACGGTTCAATCCTACGAGCAGTACTTC.

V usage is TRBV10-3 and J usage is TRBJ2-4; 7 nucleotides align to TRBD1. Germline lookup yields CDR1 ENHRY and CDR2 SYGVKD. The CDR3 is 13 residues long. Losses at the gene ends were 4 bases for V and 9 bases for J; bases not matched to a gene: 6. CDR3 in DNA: TGTGCCATCAGTGGGACGACAGGGAGCATTCAGTACTTC. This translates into CAISGTTGSIQYF.

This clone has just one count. The chain's CDR3 is CASSLQGAHQPQHF. CDR3 nucleotides: TGTGCCAGCAGTCTACAGGGGGCTCATCAGCCCCAGCATTTT. The rearrangement uses TRBV7-8 and TRBJ1-5, with TRBD1 matching over 9 bases. Trimming at V came to 6 bases and at J to 5 bases, leaving 5 bases not matched to a gene. The CDR3 contains 14 residues. Germline V gene sequence: CDR1 SGHVS, CDR2 FQNEAQ.

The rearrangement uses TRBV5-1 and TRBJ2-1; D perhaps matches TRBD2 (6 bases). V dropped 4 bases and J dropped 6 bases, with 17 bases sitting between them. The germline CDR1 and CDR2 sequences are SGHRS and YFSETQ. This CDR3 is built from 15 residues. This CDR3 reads CASSRGGSEVNEQFF. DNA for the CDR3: TGCGCCAGCAGCCGGGGAGGAAGTGAAGTCAATGAGCAGTTCTTC.

CDR3 loop: CASGPGTSVVNEQFF. The CDR3 bases are TGTGCTAGTGGCCCCGGGACTAGCGTAGTAAATGAGCAGTTCTTC. This chain joins TRBV12-5 and TRBJ2-1, with 10 nucleotides matching TRBD2. The V gene end was trimmed by 6 bases and the J gene end by 7 bases; junction bases not matched to a gene: 9. There are 15 residues in the CDR3. Per germline, CDR1 LGHNT and CDR2 FRNRAP.

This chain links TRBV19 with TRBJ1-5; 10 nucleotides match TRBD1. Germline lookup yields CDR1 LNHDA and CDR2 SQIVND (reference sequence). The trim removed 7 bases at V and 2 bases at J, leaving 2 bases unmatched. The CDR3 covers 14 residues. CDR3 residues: CASTGTGGNQPQHF. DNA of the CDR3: TGTGCCAGTACCGGGACAGGGGGCAATCAGCCCCAGCATTTT.

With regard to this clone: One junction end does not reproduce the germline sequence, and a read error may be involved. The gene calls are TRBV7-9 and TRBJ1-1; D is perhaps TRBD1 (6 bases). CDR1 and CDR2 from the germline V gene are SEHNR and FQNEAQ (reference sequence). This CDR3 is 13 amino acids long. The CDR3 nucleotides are TGTTCCAGCAGCCCGACAGGGAACACTGAAGCTTTCTTT. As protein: CSSSPTGNTEAFF.

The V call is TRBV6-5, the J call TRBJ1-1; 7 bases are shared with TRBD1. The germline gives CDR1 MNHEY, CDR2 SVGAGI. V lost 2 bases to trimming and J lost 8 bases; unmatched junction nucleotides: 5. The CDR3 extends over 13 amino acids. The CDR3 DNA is TGTGCCAGCAGTTACGGACTCAGGGGGGAAGCTTTCTTT. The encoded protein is CASSYGLRGEAFF.

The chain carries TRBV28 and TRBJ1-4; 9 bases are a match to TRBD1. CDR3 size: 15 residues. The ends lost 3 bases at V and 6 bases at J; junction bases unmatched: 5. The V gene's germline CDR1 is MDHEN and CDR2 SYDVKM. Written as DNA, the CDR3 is TGTGCCAGCAGTTTCACAGGACAGGGGTATGAAAAACTGTTTTTT. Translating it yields CASSFTGQGYEKLFF.

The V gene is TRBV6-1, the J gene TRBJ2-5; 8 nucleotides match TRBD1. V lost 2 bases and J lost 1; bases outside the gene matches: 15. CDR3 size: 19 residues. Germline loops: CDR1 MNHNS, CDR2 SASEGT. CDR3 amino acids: CASSESYGQGAGSQETQYF. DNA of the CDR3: TGTGCCAGCAGTGAAAGTTATGGGCAGGGGGCGGGATCCCAAGAGACCCAGTACTTC.